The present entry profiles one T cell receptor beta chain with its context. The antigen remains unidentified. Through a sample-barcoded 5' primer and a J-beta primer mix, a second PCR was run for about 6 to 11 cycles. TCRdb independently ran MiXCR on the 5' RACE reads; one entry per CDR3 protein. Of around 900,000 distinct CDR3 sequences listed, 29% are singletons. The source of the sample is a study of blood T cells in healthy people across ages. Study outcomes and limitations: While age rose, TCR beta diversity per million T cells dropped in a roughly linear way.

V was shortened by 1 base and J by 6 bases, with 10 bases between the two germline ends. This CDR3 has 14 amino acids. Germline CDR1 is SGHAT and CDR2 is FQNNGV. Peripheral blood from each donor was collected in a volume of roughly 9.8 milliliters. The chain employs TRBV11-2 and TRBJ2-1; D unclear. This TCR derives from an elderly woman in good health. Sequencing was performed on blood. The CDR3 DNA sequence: TGTGCCAGCAGCTTAGGAGCAAGCGTCAATGAGCAGTTCTTC. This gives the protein CASSLGASVNEQFF.